The rows below give T cell receptor beta chains drawn from one sample of a study of T-cell reconstitution after alpha-beta-depleted transplantation in children. One entry per CDR3 protein results from TCRdb running MiXCR on the PCR reads. The table has about 490,000 distinct CDR3 sequences, roughly a tenth seen once; the top ten hold roughly 2%. Here the sequenced sample was PBMCs, taken before TCRalphabeta/CD19-depleted stem cell transplant. The receptors derive from a child aged 2 to 10 with inherited bone marrow failure, due to receive a stem cell transplant. CDR3s include the opening cysteine and the closing phenylalanine or tryptophan. The size of a clone is reported for some rows only, either as once, few or many, or as a class for expanded clones.

clone size: -
V gene: TRBV27
CDR3 length: 13
J gene: TRBJ1-6
CDR3 protein: CASGQGRNSPLHF

clone size: many
V gene: TRBV20-1
CDR3 length: 14
J gene: TRBJ2-3
CDR3 protein: CSAQLAGVSDTQYF

clone size: many
V gene: TRBV27
CDR3 length: 13
J gene: TRBJ2-7
CDR3 protein: CASSYGSAYEQYF

clone size: many
V gene: TRBV18
CDR3 length: 18
J gene: TRBJ1-3
CDR3 protein: CASSPIVLPGAFGNTIYF

clone size: many
V gene: TRBV28
CDR3 length: 13
J gene: TRBJ1-2
CDR3 protein: CASSLSPRYGYTF

clone size: -
V gene: TRBV10-3
CDR3 length: 11
J gene: TRBJ2-7
CDR3 protein: CAIGYSYEQYF

clone size: many
V gene: TRBV27
CDR3 length: 17
J gene: TRBJ1-2
CDR3 protein: CASSLLGTGGRNYGYTF

clone size: -
V gene: TRBV12-3/TRBV12-4
CDR3 length: 13
J gene: TRBJ2-7
CDR3 protein: CASSLGTTGGEYF

clone size: many
V gene: TRBV29-1
CDR3 length: 15
J gene: TRBJ2-5
CDR3 protein: CSAQETGEVGETQYF

clone size: few
V gene: TRBV12-3/TRBV12-4
CDR3 length: 14
J gene: TRBJ2-7
CDR3 protein: CASSHSRVSYEQYF